This passage covers 18 T cell receptor beta chains from one sample sequenced in a study of identical twins. MiXCR was run by TCRdb on the 5' RACE reads, yielding one entry per CDR3 protein. Of hundreds of thousands of distinct CDR3 sequences listed, more than 9% are singletons. The same sample was also studied in work on yellow fever vaccine responses in identical twins.

Material for sequencing was PBMCs. The source of these receptors is a woman aged 18 to 35 in good health.

CDR3 protein: CASSRLTSVANTGELFF. CDR3 DNA sequence: TGCGCCAGCAGCCGCCTGACTAGCGTAGCGAACACCGGGGAGCTGTTTTTT. The chain combines TRBV4-1 with TRBJ2-2; TRBD2 matches at 8 bases. This CDR3 has 17 residues. V lost 4 bases, J lost 0 bases, and 7 bases stayed unmatched. Germline V lookup: CDR1 MGHRA, CDR2 YSYEKL.

In its sample, this clonotype was seen a few times. Here the CDR3 reads CATRENRESYEQYF. In DNA form, the CDR3 reads TGTGCCACCAGAGAAAACAGGGAGTCCTACGAGCAGTACTTC. The chain recombines TRBV15 with TRBJ2-7; D is perhaps TRBD1 (6 bases). This CDR3 contains 14 residues. CDR1 and CDR2 (germline): LNHNV, YYDKDF (reference sequence). Trimming left V 6 bases short and J 1 base short, with 13 bases between.

The sample holds many counts of this clonotype. The chain combines TRBV25-1 with TRBJ2-2; TRBD2 is a possible D gene (7 bases). This CDR3 is built from 17 residues. The V and J ends lost 3 bases and 4 bases respectively, with 18 bases between them. CDR1 is MGHDK, CDR2 SYGVNS, per germline. CDR3 nucleotides: TGTGCCAGCAGTGATCCTTTACGGGGGGCTGGCACCGGGGAGCTGTTTTTT. As protein: CASSDPLRGAGTGELFF. Full variable domain (missing parts from reference TRBV25-1 and TRBJ2-2): EADIYQTPRYLVIGTGKKITLECSQTMGHDKMYWYQQDPGMELHLIHYSYGVNSTEKGDLSSESTVSRIRTEHFPLTLESARPSHTSQYLCASSDPLRGAGTGELFFGEGSRLTVL.

This chain connects TRBV3-1 to TRBJ2-1, with D perhaps matching TRBD1 or TRBD2 (5 bases each). Germline assignment: CDR1 LGHDT and CDR2 YNNKEL (reference sequence). Trimming removed 0 bases at V and 10 bases at J, with 16 bases between. The CDR3 runs 15 residues. CDR3 bases: TGTGCCAGCAGCCAAGATCCCCGTACAGGAGGCGAGCAGTTCTTC. Protein product: CASSQDPRTGGEQFF.

The chain has TRBV2 and TRBJ2-1; D not certain. CDR1 is SNHLY, CDR2 FYNNEI, per germline. With 2 bases removed from V and 7 bases from J, the gap between germline ends came to 9 bases. The length of the CDR3 is 13 residues. The CDR3 DNA sequence: TGTGCCAGCAGTGAATTTGAGAGGAATGAGCAGTTCTTC. Translation gives CASSEFERNEQFF.

The chain employs TRBV6-5 and TRBJ1-2; D may be TRBD1 (6 bases). With 0 bases removed from V and 5 bases from J, the gap between germline ends came to 10 bases. Germline CDR1 MNHEY, CDR2 SVGAGI. The CDR3 is 14 amino acids. The CDR3 protein is CASSYSGQPYGYTF. In DNA, the CDR3 is TGTGCCAGCAGTTACTCCGGACAGCCATATGGCTACACCTTC.

The rearrangement links TRBV20-1 to TRBJ1-5; the match to TRBD1 covers 8 bases. Looked up from germline, CDR1 is DFQATT and CDR2 is SNEGSKA (reference sequence). Unmatched junction bases numbered 9, after V lost 6 bases and J lost 2 bases. The CDR3 totals 15 residues. CDR3 loop: CSAINRGGGNQPQHF. The CDR3 DNA follows: TGCAGTGCCATTAACAGGGGGGGGGGCAATCAGCCCCAGCATTTT.

In nucleotides, the CDR3 is TGTGCCAGCAGTCCTGACCCCGGGGCTAACTATGGCTACACCTTC. Translated: CASSPDPGANYGYTF. The gene calls are TRBV27 and TRBJ1-2, with unresolved D. V gave up 5 bases and J gave up 0 bases, with 13 bases separating them. This CDR3 region has 15 residues. Germline CDR1 MNHEY, CDR2 SMNVEV (reference sequence).

This clonotype was seen more than once but under ten times. The rearrangement joins TRBV11-2 to TRBJ2-3; the D gene is possibly TRBD1 (5 bases). CDR1 and CDR2 (germline): SGHAT, FQNNGV. The CDR3 has 16 residues. V lost 2 bases and J lost 5, with 17 bases in between. The CDR3, as DNA: TGTGCCAGCAGCTTACGCAGGGTCGAACGTGGAGATACGCAGTATTTT. It encodes CASSLRRVERGDTQYF.

Only a few counts were recorded for this clonotype. The rearrangement joins TRBV20-1 to TRBJ2-5; no clear D gene. V lost 1 base, J lost 5 bases, and 8 bases lay in between. From germline, CDR1 is DFQATT and CDR2 SNEGSKA (reference sequence). This CDR3 is 12 amino acids long. The CDR3 DNA follows: TGCAGTGCTAGAGCTAGGCGGGAGACCCAGTACTTC. Translating gives CSARARRETQYF.

The chain combines TRBV12-3 or TRBV12-4 with TRBJ1-2; no reliable D call. Trimming cost V 1 base and J 8 bases, with 17 bases left between them. The CDR3 extends over 15 amino acids. The CDR3 here is CASSLGTNLRQGYTF. CDR3 in DNA: TGTGCCAGCAGTTTAGGAACAAATCTTCGTCAGGGCTACACCTTC.

J is TRBJ2-3 and V is TRBV6-1, with a tentative D call TRBD2 (5 bases). V was shortened by 6 bases and J by 7 bases, with 14 bases between the two germline ends. The CDR3 contains 13 residues. Germline CDR1 and CDR2: MNHNS and SASEGT. CDR3 region: CASRLREPYTQYF. CDR3 DNA: TGTGCCAGCAGGCTGAGGGAGCCGTATACGCAGTATTTT.

The chain has TRBV2 and TRBJ1-2; the D gene is possibly TRBD1 (6 bases). Germline loops: CDR1 SNHLY, CDR2 FYNNEI. The CDR3 is 14 residues long. V shed 2 bases and J shed 6 bases, with 13 bases lying between them. CDR3: CASSELGGRDGYTF. DNA for the CDR3: TGTGCCAGCAGTGAATTGGGGGGGCGAGATGGCTACACCTTC. Looking up the rest from reference TRBV2 and TRBJ1-2 gives the full variable domain: EPEVTQTPSHQVTQMGQEVILRCVPISNHLYFYWYRQILGQKVEFLVSFYNNEISEKSEIFDDQFSVERPDGSNFTLKIRSTKLEDSAMYFCASSELGGRDGYTFGSGTRLTVV.

This clonotype was counted at least ten times. The rearrangement links TRBV12-3 or TRBV12-4 to TRBJ2-4; TRBD1 might be the D (6 bases). V was shortened by 6 bases and J by 7 bases, with 13 bases between the two germline ends. This CDR3 contains 13 residues. As DNA, the CDR3 is TGTGCCAGCAGCTCTGATCAGGGGAACATTCAGTACTTC. Protein sequence: CASSSDQGNIQYF.

CDR3 residues: CASSPNPTTLSIGTQYF. The CDR3 region has the DNA TGTGCCAGCAGCCCCAACCCGACGACCCTCTCAATCGGGACCCAGTACTTC. J is TRBJ2-5 and V is TRBV7-3; the D is unclear. This CDR3 is built from 17 residues. Germline V lookup: CDR1 SGHTA, CDR2 FQGTGA. Trimming pared 5 bases from V and 7 bases from J, leaving 26 bases between. The whole variable domain, remainder taken from reference TRBV7-3 and TRBJ2-5, is GAGVSQTPSNKVTEKGKYVELRCDPISGHTALYWYRQSLGQGPEFLIYFQGTGAADDSGLPNDRFFAVRPEGSVSTLKIQRTERGDSAVYLCASSPNPTTLSIGTQYFGPGTRLLVL.

The chain recombines TRBV12-5 with TRBJ2-3; tentatively, D is TRBD1 (6 bases). In germline, CDR1 is LGHNT, CDR2 FRNRAP. This CDR3 is 15 amino acids long. Trimming removed 5 bases from V and 1 base from J, with 13 bases in between. The CDR3 sequence: CASGTQGIGTDTQYF. In nucleotides, the CDR3 is TGTGCTAGTGGTACCCAGGGGATCGGCACAGATACGCAGTATTTT.

The genes are TRBV19 and TRBJ1-1; D call uncertain. The germline V gene has CDR1 LNHDA and CDR2 SQIVND (reference sequence). The CDR3 runs 15 residues. The germline V and J ends were trimmed by 3 bases and 1 base, with 12 bases remaining between them. The DNA of the CDR3 is TGTGCCAGTAGTATTTTAGCGGGTGGGAACACTGAAGCTTTCTTT. Translating gives CASSILAGGNTEAFF.

The chain is built from TRBV15 and TRBJ2-4, with D possibly TRBD2 on 6 matching bases. The V and J ends lost 7 bases and 0 bases respectively, with 16 bases between them. Germline CDR1 is LNHNV and CDR2 is YYDKDF (reference sequence). The CDR3 has 16 amino acids. This CDR3 is CATTPGGKLAKNIQYF. The CDR3 DNA reads as TGTGCCACCACCCCTGGGGGGAAGTTAGCCAAAAACATTCAGTACTTC.